These 6 T cell receptor beta chains were all obtained from the same sample, sequenced in a study of cytomegalovirus exposure and HLA in healthy donors. The PCR made use of 60 Vbeta and 13 Jbeta primers. The table came from immunoSEQ multiplex PCR; TCRdb's copy has only in-frame clones and leaves some out. The sample lists about 120,000 clones, roughly four fifths occurring once. Material: PBMCs. These receptors came from a woman in her thirties or forties in good health and CMV-seronegative.

This clone was recorded a few times. The rearrangement joins TRBV6-1 to TRBJ2-1, with TRBD2 identical over 14 bases. After removal of 4 bases from V and 13 bases from J, the junction contained 12 bases not matched to a gene. Germline V CDR1 and CDR2: MNHNS, SASEGT. The CDR3 has 16 residues. This CDR3 is CASSAGTSGSGGRQFF. The CDR3 DNA reads TGTGCCAGCAGTGCGGGGACTAGCGGGAGCGGGGGGCGCCAGTTCTTC.

The chain couples TRBV28 to TRBJ2-7; D not resolved. V was clipped by 5 bases and J by 2 bases, with 16 bases between them. This CDR3 is 15 amino acids long. The germline gives CDR1 MDHEN, CDR2 SYDVKM. CDR3 residues: CASSPGQTAAYEQYF. CDR3 coding DNA: TGTGCCAGCAGTCCAGGTCAAACAGCCGCCTACGAGCAGTACTTC. The whole variable domain, filled in from reference TRBV28 and TRBJ2-7, reads DVKVTQSSRYLVKRTGEKVFLECVQDMDHENMFWYRQDPGLGLRLIYFSYDVKMKEKGDIPEGYSVSREKKERFSLILESASTNQTSMYLCASSPGQTAAYEQYFGPGTRLTVT.

The chain joins TRBV4-2 to TRBJ2-7; 12 nucleotides agree with TRBD1. Germline values: CDR1 LGHNA, CDR2 YNFKEQ. The length of the CDR3 is 16 residues. V shed 2 bases and J 6 bases; nucleotides not matched to a gene: 8. In DNA, the CDR3 is TGTGCCAGCAGCCAACACCTGGGACAGGGGGCGCCCGAGCAGTACTTC. Translation gives CASSQHLGQGAPEQYF.

V and J are TRBV28 and TRBJ2-1, with TRBD1 identical over 7 bases. V lost 7 bases to trimming and J lost 6 bases; unmatched junction nucleotides: 9. The CDR3 has 14 amino acids. Germline CDR1 and CDR2: MDHEN and SYDVKM. The DNA of the CDR3 is TGTGCCAGCATCAAGGCAGGGGGTGGCAATGAGCAGTTCTTC. Its translation: CASIKAGGGNEQFF.

This clone came up a few times. The gene calls are TRBV4-2 and TRBJ2-1, with TRBD2 matching 7 bases. The CDR3 is made up of 16 amino acids. The V segment lost 6 bases and the J segment 8 bases; nucleotides outside the gene matches: 16. In germline, CDR1 is LGHNA, CDR2 YNFKEQ. The DNA of the CDR3 is TGTGCCAGCAGACGCACTAGCGAAGGCGGCGGGGATGAGCAGTTCTTC. Residues: CASRRTSEGGGDEQFF.

The genes are TRBV5-4 and TRBJ1-2; TRBD1 is a possible D gene (5 bases). The CDR3 runs to 15 residues. Germline values: CDR1 SGHNT, CDR2 YYREEE (reference sequence). Trimming shortened V by 4 bases and J by 6 bases, and 19 bases separated the two germline ends. The CDR3: CASSRNAGGVHGYTF. CDR3 nucleotide sequence: TGTGCCAGCAGCCGAAACGCGGGGGGGGTTCATGGCTACACCTTC.